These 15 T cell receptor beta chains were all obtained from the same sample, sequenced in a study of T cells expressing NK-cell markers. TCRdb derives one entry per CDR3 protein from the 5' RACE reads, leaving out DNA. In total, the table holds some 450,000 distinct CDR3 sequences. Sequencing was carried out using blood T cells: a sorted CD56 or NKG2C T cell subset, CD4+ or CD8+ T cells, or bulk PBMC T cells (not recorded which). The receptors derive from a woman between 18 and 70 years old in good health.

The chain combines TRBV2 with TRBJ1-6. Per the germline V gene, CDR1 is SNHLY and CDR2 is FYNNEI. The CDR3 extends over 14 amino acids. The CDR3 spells CASSVEWDNSPLHF.

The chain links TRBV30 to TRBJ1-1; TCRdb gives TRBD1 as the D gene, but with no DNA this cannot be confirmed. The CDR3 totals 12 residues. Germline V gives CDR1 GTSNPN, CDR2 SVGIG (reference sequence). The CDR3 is CAWSDRGTEAFF.

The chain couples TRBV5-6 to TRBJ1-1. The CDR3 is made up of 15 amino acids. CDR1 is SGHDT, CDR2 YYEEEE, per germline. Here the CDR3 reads CASSLGGTPGTEAFF.

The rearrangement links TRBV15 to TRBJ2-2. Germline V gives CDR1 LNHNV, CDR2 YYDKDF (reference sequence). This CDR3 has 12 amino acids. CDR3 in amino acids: CATSRRDGELFF.

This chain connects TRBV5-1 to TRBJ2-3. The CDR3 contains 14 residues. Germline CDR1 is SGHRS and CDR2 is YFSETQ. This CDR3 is CASSLDSHTDTQYF.

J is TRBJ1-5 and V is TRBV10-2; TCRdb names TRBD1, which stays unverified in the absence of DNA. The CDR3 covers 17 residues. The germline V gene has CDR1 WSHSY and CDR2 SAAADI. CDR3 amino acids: CASSESGGTGGTQPQHF.

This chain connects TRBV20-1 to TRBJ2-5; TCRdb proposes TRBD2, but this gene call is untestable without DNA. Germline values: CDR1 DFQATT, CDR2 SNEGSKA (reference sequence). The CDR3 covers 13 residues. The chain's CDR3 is CSGREGVLETQYF.

The CDR3 sequence is CASRPGTSGNTGELFF. The V call is TRBV7-3, the J call TRBJ2-2; TCRdb proposes TRBD2, but this gene call is untestable without DNA. Looked up from germline, CDR1 is SGHTA and CDR2 is FQGTGA. The CDR3 consists of 16 residues. Looking up the rest from reference TRBV7-3 and TRBJ2-2 gives the full variable domain: GAGVSQTPSNKVTEKGKYVELRCDPISGHTALYWYRQSLGQGPEFLIYFQGTGAADDSGLPNDRFFAVRPEGSVSTLKIQRTERGDSAVYLCASRPGTSGNTGELFFGEGSRLTVL.

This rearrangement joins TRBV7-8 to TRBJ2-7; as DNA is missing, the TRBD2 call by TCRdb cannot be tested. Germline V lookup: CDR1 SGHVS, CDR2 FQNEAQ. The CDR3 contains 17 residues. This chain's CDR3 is CASSKQRPGLIRGEQYF. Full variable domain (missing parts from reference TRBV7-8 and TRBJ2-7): GAGVSQSPRYKVAKRGQDVALRCDPISGHVSLFWYQQALGQGPEFLTYFQNEAQLDKSGLPSDRFFAERPEGSVSTLKIQRTQQEDSAVYLCASSKQRPGLIRGEQYFGPGTRLTVT.

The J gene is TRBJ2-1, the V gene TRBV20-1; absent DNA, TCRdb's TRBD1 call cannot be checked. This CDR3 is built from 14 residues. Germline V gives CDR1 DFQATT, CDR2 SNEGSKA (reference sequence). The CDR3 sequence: CSAARGPSYNEQFF.

The CDR3 protein is CASSTTSGRFYEQYF. This chain uses TRBV28 with TRBJ2-7; TCRdb gives TRBD2 as the D gene, but with no DNA this cannot be confirmed. This CDR3 comprises 15 residues. Per the germline V gene, CDR1 is MDHEN and CDR2 is SYDVKM. The complete variable domain, with remaining parts taken from reference TRBV28 and TRBJ2-7, reads DVKVTQSSRYLVKRTGEKVFLECVQDMDHENMFWYRQDPGLGLRLIYFSYDVKMKEKGDIPEGYSVSREKKERFSLILESASTNQTSMYLCASSTTSGRFYEQYFGPGTRLTVT.

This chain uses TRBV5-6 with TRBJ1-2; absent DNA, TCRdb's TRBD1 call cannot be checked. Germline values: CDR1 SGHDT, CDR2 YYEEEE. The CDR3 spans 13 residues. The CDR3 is CASSTDRSGGYTF.

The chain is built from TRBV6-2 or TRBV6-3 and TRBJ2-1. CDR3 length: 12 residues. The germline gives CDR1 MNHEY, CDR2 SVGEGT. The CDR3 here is CASRPMYHEQFF.

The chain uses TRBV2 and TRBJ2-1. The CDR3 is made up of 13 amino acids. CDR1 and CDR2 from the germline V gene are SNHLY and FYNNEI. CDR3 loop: CASKRIVANEQFF.

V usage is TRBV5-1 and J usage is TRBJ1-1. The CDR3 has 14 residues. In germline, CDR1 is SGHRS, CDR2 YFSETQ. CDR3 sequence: CASSLIRDGTEAFF.